This T cell receptor (beta chain) was documented in a study of Graves' ophthalmopathy and Graves' hyperthyroidism. Study context: Stable hyperthyroidism referred to disease that showed no ophthalmopathy within 18 months of follow-up. General study points: The model predicted ophthalmopathy progression with 65% to 71% sensitivity and around 72% specificity. The blood repertoire also included most expanded thyroid clonotypes above 0.001 frequency.

The study recruited hyperthyroidism patients aged 18 to 65 who were newly diagnosed, under 2 months' duration. The study amplified TCR beta CDR3 regions using RNA transcripts. RT-PCR was first run with HTBI primers, then multiplex PCR in a second round. TCRdb reprocessed the multiplex PCR reads via MiXCR and lists one record per CDR3 protein. The data show 560,000 or so distinct CDR3 sequences, approximately 37% seen once. As regards this clonotype: Its antigen is undetermined.

The CDR3 covers 19 residues. V was pared by 5 bases and J by 1 base, with 15 bases of the junction left unmatched. Source material: peripheral blood or thyroid tissue (not recorded which). The chain combines TRBV12-3 or TRBV12-4 with TRBJ2-3, with 10 bases aligning to TRBD2. This clonotype was obtained from an adult man with Graves' hyperthyroidism. DNA of the CDR3: TGTGCCAGCAGTCCACTGACCAGCGGGAGGGCGGAGGGCACAGATACGCAGTATTTT. Translation gives CASSPLTSGRAEGTDTQYF.